This T cell receptor (beta chain) was retrieved from a study of shared clonotypes between healthy human individuals. Findings of the study overall: Against clonotypes common to all four donors, non-shared ones had lower generation probabilities.

With respect to this clone: No antigen is known for it.

In germline, CDR1 is SGHDT, CDR2 YYEEEE. CDR3 length: 16 residues. The junction had 13 bases not matched to a gene; V was cut back by 0 bases and J by 8 bases. A deep-level run was used for the assay. Assay used: immunoSEQ multiplex PCR; TCRdb lists only in-frame clones, some missing. The table includes approximately 1,000,000 clones, roughly 77% detected once. The rearrangement joins TRBV5-6 to TRBJ1-2; TRBD1 agrees at 7 bases. The specimen sequenced was memory CD4+ T cells from PBMCs. Subset meaning: CD45RA-negative fraction. The source is a man younger than 30 in good health. Some clones in this sample may be carry-over from other donors' samples. The CDR3 is CASSLGPPGTALGYTF. The CDR3 DNA sequence: TGTGCCAGCAGCTTGGGCCCGCCCGGGACAGCCCTAGGCTACACCTTC.